Below, 28 T cell receptor beta chains from the same sample are listed, as sequenced in a study of blood T cell repertoires in COVID-19. TCRdb's copy holds only in-frame clones and misses some; the assay was immunoSEQ multiplex PCR. Of 130,000 to 150,000 clones in the sample, more than 75% were seen once. The sequenced sample consisted of PBMCs or T cells enriched from blood (not recorded which). These receptors all come from a man in his sixties who had recovered from COVID-19.

V usage is TRBV5-4 and J usage is TRBJ2-2; 7 bases are shared with TRBD2. Germline V lookup: CDR1 SGHNT, CDR2 YYREEE (reference sequence). With 3 bases clipped from V and 2 bases from J, the junction kept 1 base outside the gene matches. The CDR3 totals 14 residues. This chain's CDR3 is CASSWGGNTGELFF. The CDR3, as DNA: TGTGCCAGCAGCTGGGGGGGTAACACCGGGGAGCTGTTTTTT.

This sequence joins TRBV28 and TRBJ1-2; 12 bases match TRBD1. The CDR3 spans 15 residues. Trimming removed 2 bases from V and 7 bases from J; junction bases left unmatched: 5. Germline CDR1 and CDR2: MDHEN and SYDVKM. The CDR3 spells CASSLAGTGGSGYTF. The CDR3 bases are TGTGCCAGCAGTTTAGCCGGGACAGGGGGCTCTGGCTACACCTTC.

The chain recombines TRBV5-1 with TRBJ2-1, with a possible D match to TRBD2 (7 bases). This CDR3 is built from 15 residues. The V and J ends lost 0 bases and 4 bases respectively, with 11 bases between them. Germline CDR1 and CDR2: SGHRS and YFSETQ. This CDR3 reads CASSLGRGPYNEQFF. CDR3 nucleotides: TGCGCCAGCAGCTTGGGGCGGGGGCCTTACAATGAGCAGTTCTTC.

This chain links TRBV5-1 with TRBJ1-1; 7 positions match TRBD1. The CDR3 extends over 14 amino acids. The V gene's germline CDR1 is SGHRS and CDR2 YFSETQ. J lost 13 bases, V lost 5 bases, and 17 bases had no gene match. The CDR3 coding sequence is TGCGCCAGCAGAGGAACAGGGGCTGAAGCGGATGGTTTCTTT. It specifies CASRGTGAEADGFF.

The chain couples TRBV12-3 or TRBV12-4 to TRBJ2-7; no clear D gene. The CDR3 spans 11 residues. The V end was cut by 2 bases, the J end by 4 bases, with 3 bases between. DNA of the CDR3: TGTGCCAGCAGTTTACAGTACGAGCAGTACTTC. Its protein is CASSLQYEQYF.

CDR3 amino acids: CASSTSAPNEKLFF. DNA of the CDR3: TGTGCCAGCAGTACCAGTGCACCTAATGAAAAACTGTTTTTT. V usage is TRBV28 and J usage is TRBJ1-4; D is unresolved. Germline loops: CDR1 MDHEN, CDR2 SYDVKM. The CDR3 extends over 14 amino acids. V was pared by 5 bases and J by 3 bases, with 10 bases between.

The gene calls are TRBV4-1 and TRBJ2-2; D is uncertain. Trimming pared 1 base from V and 1 base from J, leaving 13 bases between. The CDR3 length is 17 residues. CDR1 MGHRA and CDR2 YSYEKL come from the germline V gene. The CDR3 DNA reads TGCGCCAGCAGCCAAGGAAACTCCCCGAAGAACACCGGGGAGCTGTTTTTT. Encoded protein: CASSQGNSPKNTGELFF.

The chain couples TRBV5-3 to TRBJ2-1; perhaps TRBD1 as D (6 bases). TRBV5-3 is known as an ORF, though its function is uncertain. Between the trimmed V and J ends, which lost 5 bases and 8 bases, there was a span of 14 bases. CDR3 length equals 13 residues. This CDR3 reads CARRQEQGYEQFF. CDR3 DNA: TGTGCCAGAAGACAGGAACAGGGTTATGAGCAGTTCTTC.

This clone appeared a few times. The chain carries TRBV7-2 and TRBJ2-7; D is possibly TRBD1 (6 bases). Germline CDR1 and CDR2: SGHTA and FQGNSA. The CDR3 runs 13 residues. V was cut by 3 bases and J by 3 bases, with 9 bases left in between. The CDR3 spells CASSFGGYYEQYF. The CDR3 region has the DNA TGTGCCAGCAGCTTTGGGGGCTACTACGAGCAGTACTTC.

V is TRBV7-9 and J is TRBJ2-7; the D gene is possibly TRBD1 (6 bases). CDR1 is SEHNR, CDR2 FQNEAQ, per germline (reference sequence). This CDR3 region has 16 residues. The V gene lost 0 bases and the J gene lost 3 bases, with 15 bases spanning the gap. The CDR3 nucleotides read TGTGCCAGCAGCTTAGCCAGGGGTGGGATCGGCTACGAGCAGTACTTC. Its protein is CASSLARGGIGYEQYF.

This clone was detected only once. The chain joins TRBV28 to TRBJ2-7; TRBD1 matches 9 bases. The V gene end was trimmed by 6 bases and the J gene end by 2 bases; junction bases not matched to a gene: 8. Per germline, CDR1 MDHEN and CDR2 SYDVKM. This CDR3 is 15 amino acids long. The CDR3 DNA reads TGTGCCAGCAGGCGTCCACGGACAGGGGCCTACGAGCAGTACTTC. Its translation: CASRRPRTGAYEQYF.

The chain combines TRBV28 with TRBJ2-1; 7 nucleotides agree with TRBD2. V lost 4 bases, J lost 10 bases, and 4 bases stayed unmatched. Germline V CDR1 and CDR2: MDHEN, SYDVKM. The CDR3 loop spans 12 amino acids. CDR3 DNA sequence: TGTGCCAGCAGTTGGGGAGGGCGGGAGCAGTTCTTC. Translated, it gives CASSWGGREQFF.

This clone has just one count. At the DNA level, this CDR3 is encoded by other sequences in the same sample as well. The chain joins TRBV25-1 to TRBJ2-7, with 7 bases that match TRBD1. CDR1 and CDR2 from the germline V gene are MGHDK and SYGVNS. The CDR3 length is 14 residues. V shed 3 bases, J shed 3 bases, and the junction held 5 bases outside the gene matches. This chain's CDR3 is CASSDRQGRYEQYF. The CDR3 nucleotides read TGTGCCAGCAGTGACAGACAGGGACGCTACGAGCAGTACTTC.

The rearrangement uses TRBV18 and TRBJ1-5, with a possible D match to TRBD1 (6 bases). The germline V gene has CDR1 KGHSH and CDR2 LQKENI. V lost 2 bases, J lost 4 bases, and 9 bases lay in between. The CDR3 length is 14 residues. The CDR3 loop is CASSPSGQNQPQHF. CDR3 DNA: TGTGCCAGCTCACCAAGCGGACAGAATCAGCCCCAGCATTTT.

V and J are TRBV29-1 and TRBJ1-3, with no clear D. This CDR3 contains 13 residues. Germline V lookup: CDR1 SQVTM, CDR2 ANQGSEA. Between the trimmed V and J ends, which lost 7 bases and 0 bases, there was a span of 10 bases. The CDR3: CSAAGSSGNTIYF. DNA for the CDR3: TGCAGCGCCGCCGGGAGCTCTGGAAACACCATATATTTT.

The chain recombines TRBV27 with TRBJ2-1; possible D gene TRBD2, 6 bases. This CDR3 has 15 residues. The ends were cut back, 5 bases at V and 3 bases at J, with 14 bases in the middle. Per the germline V gene, CDR1 is MNHEY and CDR2 is SMNVEV (reference sequence). CDR3 sequence reads: CASSPPGLSYNEQFF. The DNA for the CDR3 is TGTGCCAGCAGTCCCCCGGGACTTAGCTACAATGAGCAGTTCTTC.

This clone was seen just once. V is TRBV10-3 and J is TRBJ2-1; 8 positions match TRBD1. V trimming: 6 bases; J trimming: 10 bases; junction bases outside the gene matches: 20. CDR1 is ENHRY, CDR2 SYGVKD, per germline. This CDR3 has 17 residues. The CDR3 DNA sequence: TGTGCCATCAGCAAAATCCCCGGGACAGGACAAGATGGGGAGCAGTTCTTC. Its protein is CAISKIPGTGQDGEQFF.

This chain links TRBV29-1 with TRBJ2-7, with TRBD1 matching over 9 bases. This CDR3 spans 13 amino acids. V was clipped by 1 base and J by 5 bases; unmatched bases: 3. The germline V gene has CDR1 SQVTM and CDR2 ANQGSEA. Here the CDR3 DNA reads TGCAGCGTTGAAGGGGACAGGGACAACGAGCAGTACTTC. Protein product: CSVEGDRDNEQYF.

The rearrangement joins TRBV29-1 to TRBJ1-1; weak D call: TRBD1 (5 bases). V was clipped by 3 bases and J by 4 bases, with 12 bases between them. Germline CDR1 SQVTM, CDR2 ANQGSEA. The CDR3 is made up of 13 amino acids. The CDR3 coding sequence is TGCAGCGTTGAGGGCTCGGGGGGCACTGAAGCTTTCTTT. Residues: CSVEGSGGTEAFF. Full variable domain (remainder filled in from reference TRBV29-1 and TRBJ1-1): SAVISQKPSRDICQRGTSLTIQCQVDSQVTMMFWYRQQPGQSLTLIATANQGSEATYESGFVIDKFPISRPNLTFSTLTVSNMSPEDSSIYLCSVEGSGGTEAFFGQGTRLTVV.

The chain employs TRBV19 and TRBJ2-7, with 13 bases identical to TRBD2. The germline V gene encodes CDR1 LNHDA and CDR2 SQIVND (reference sequence). Losses at the gene ends were 3 bases for V and 0 bases for J; bases not matched to a gene: 5. The CDR3 loop spans 17 amino acids. The CDR3 DNA follows: TGTGCCAGTAGTATTCGACTAGCGGGAGGCCGCTCCTACGAGCAGTACTTC. Residues: CASSIRLAGGRSYEQYF.

V is TRBV7-3 and J is TRBJ2-5; D might be TRBD2 (5 bases). The CDR3 totals 15 residues. Trimming stripped 3 bases from V and 2 bases from J, with 13 bases between. CDR1 is SGHTA and CDR2 is FQGTGA in the germline V gene. CDR3 nucleotides: TGTGCCAGCAGCTTCATAACCCGGGATCAAGAGACCCAGTACTTC. Translated: CASSFITRDQETQYF.

DNA for the CDR3: TGTGCCAGCAGTGGGGGGTGGGCCCTGGCGGGGGGCGAGACCCAGTACTTC. Encoded protein: CASSGGWALAGGETQYF. J is TRBJ2-5 and V is TRBV25-1, with 8 bases aligning to TRBD2. Trimming cost V 4 bases and J 5 bases; bases outside gene matches: 15. This CDR3 spans 17 amino acids. Germline assignment: CDR1 MGHDK and CDR2 SYGVNS.

The chain has TRBV10-1 and TRBJ2-7, with TRBD2 as a possible D gene (5 bases). The CDR3 extends over 12 amino acids. V was shortened by 3 bases and J by 3 bases, with 6 bases between the two germline ends. The germline CDR1 and CDR2 sequences are WNHNN and SYGVQD (reference sequence). The DNA for the CDR3 is TGCGCCAGCAGTGACGGGAACTACGAGCAGTACTTC. The encoded protein is CASSDGNYEQYF.

The genes are TRBV12-3 or TRBV12-4 and TRBJ1-2; D is unresolved. This CDR3 contains 12 residues. Deletions cut 3 bases from V and 8 bases from J, with 10 bases between. The CDR3, as DNA: TGTGCCAGCAGTTTTCTTCTAGGCGGCTACACCTTC. The encoded protein is CASSFLLGGYTF.

V gene TRBV7-3 combines with J gene TRBJ2-7, with a possible D match to TRBD1 (5 bases). Germline V lookup: CDR1 SGHTA, CDR2 FQGTGA. The length of the CDR3 is 13 residues. V was trimmed by 2 bases and J by 5 bases, leaving 10 bases between them. The CDR3: CASSLDSGNEQYF. Written as DNA, the CDR3 is TGTGCCAGCAGCTTAGACTCAGGGAACGAGCAGTACTTC.

The gene calls are TRBV5-1 and TRBJ2-7; 10 nucleotides agree with TRBD2. This CDR3 is built from 15 residues. The ends lost 3 bases at V and 2 bases at J; junction bases unmatched: 5. CDR1 SGHRS and CDR2 YFSETQ come from the germline V gene. The CDR3, as DNA: TGCGCCAGCAGCTCGGGACTAGCGTCGGCCTACGAGCAGTACTTC. Amino acid sequence: CASSSGLASAYEQYF.

This chain connects TRBV4-1 to TRBJ2-1, with a weak D call TRBD2 (6 bases). The CDR3 is 16 amino acids. Trimming took off 2 bases at V and 0 bases at J, with 11 bases between the two ends. The germline V gene encodes CDR1 MGHRA and CDR2 YSYEKL. CDR3 protein: CASSQNPSASYNEQFF. The CDR3 DNA is TGCGCCAGCAGCCAAAACCCTAGCGCCTCCTACAATGAGCAGTTCTTC.

This rearrangement joins TRBV7-9 to TRBJ2-7; 8 nucleotides align to TRBD2. Germline-derived CDR1 and CDR2 are SEHNR and FQNEAQ (reference sequence). V lost 0 bases to trimming and J lost 5 bases; unmatched junction nucleotides: 0. The length of the CDR3 is 13 residues. CDR3: CASSLAGGDEQYF. The CDR3 bases are TGTGCCAGCAGCTTAGCCGGGGGGGACGAGCAGTACTTC.